These 27 T cell receptor beta chains came from one sample sequenced in a study of cytomegalovirus exposure and HLA in healthy donors. The PCR contained 60 Vbeta and 13 Jbeta primers. Sequencing was performed with immunoSEQ multiplex PCR; in TCRdb, only in-frame clones are kept and a portion is missing. The sample includes around 140,000 clones, over 70% of them seen just once. The sequenced material came from PBMCs. Receptor source: a man aged 40-50 years in good health and CMV-seronegative.

The chain combines TRBV6-1 with TRBJ2-1; D is undetermined. V was clipped by 6 bases and J by 5 bases, with 17 bases between them. The CDR3 has 15 residues. The germline V gene encodes CDR1 MNHNS and CDR2 SASEGT. CDR3 loop: CASSSLRTVNNEQFF. The CDR3 DNA reads as TGTGCCAGCAGCTCTCTACGAACAGTTAACAATGAGCAGTTCTTC.

The chain couples TRBV30 to TRBJ2-2, with 7 nucleotides matching TRBD1. Germline CDR1 reads GTSNPN; CDR2 reads SVGIG (reference sequence). V was clipped by 4 bases and J by 6 bases; unmatched bases: 26. The CDR3 sequence is 20 residues long. CDR3 bases: TGTGCCTGGATCTCCCAGGTTTTTGGCCTTCAGGGGGAACAGGCCGGGGAGCTGTTTTTT. This encodes CAWISQVFGLQGEQAGELFF.

The CDR3 DNA sequence: TGTGCCAGCACCCAGTCCACAGGTCAAAGGACCCAGTACTTC. This gives the protein CASTQSTGQRTQYF. The V call is TRBV6-5, the J call TRBJ2-5; D possibly corresponds to TRBD1 (5 bases). The CDR3 consists of 14 residues. V shed 7 bases and J shed 7 bases, with 19 bases lying between them. In germline, CDR1 is MNHEY, CDR2 SVGAGI.

The chain employs TRBV5-6 and TRBJ2-5; 9 nucleotides align to TRBD1. V gave up 1 base and J gave up 11 bases; unmatched junction bases: 6. This CDR3 region has 13 residues. Germline V gene lookup returns CDR1 SGHDT and CDR2 YYEEEE. The CDR3 nucleotides read TGTGCCAGCAGCTTGAGGGACAGGGATGAGCAGTACTTC. Translation: CASSLRDRDEQYF.

V is TRBV19 and J is TRBJ1-5, with 10 bases identical to TRBD1. After removal of 3 bases from V and 6 bases from J, the junction contained 5 bases not matched to a gene. The V gene's germline CDR1 is LNHDA and CDR2 SQIVND (reference sequence). The CDR3 is made up of 15 amino acids. In DNA form, the CDR3 reads TGTGCCAGTAGTATTAGTGGGGACAGGGGTCAGCCCCAGCATTTT. It encodes CASSISGDRGQPQHF.

Only one count was recorded for this clone. This chain uses TRBV28 with TRBJ2-3, with D possibly being TRBD1 (6 bases). V was clipped by 4 bases and J by 5 bases, with 13 bases between them. The CDR3 extends over 14 amino acids. In germline, CDR1 is MDHEN, CDR2 SYDVKM. The CDR3 nucleotides read TGTGCCAGCAGTTCAGCAGGGGCGGGAGATACGCAGTATTTT. This encodes CASSSAGAGDTQYF.

The chain carries TRBV21-1 and TRBJ2-5; the table's TRBD2 call for D was not verified on the DNA. TRBV21-1 corresponds to a pseudogene. The CDR3 consists of 15 residues. CDR3 sequence reads: CASSKGTAGEETQYF. In nucleotides, the CDR3 is TGTGCCAGCAGCAAAGGAACAGCGGGGGAAGAGACCCAGTACTTC.

The V gene is TRBV10-2, the J gene TRBJ2-2, with 9 bases aligning to TRBD1. Germline loops: CDR1 WSHSY, CDR2 SAAADI. The CDR3 runs to 16 residues. After removal of 10 bases from V and 4 bases from J, the junction contained 13 bases not matched to a gene. In DNA form, the CDR3 reads TGCGCCACCCAGGGTCGACAGGGGGAGTTCACCGGGGAGCTGTTTTTT. This encodes CATQGRQGEFTGELFF.

The chain combines TRBV6-1 with TRBJ2-3; 9 bases are a match to TRBD1. Trimming cost V 5 bases and J 2 bases; bases outside gene matches: 5. The CDR3 runs to 15 residues. Germline V gives CDR1 MNHNS, CDR2 SASEGT. CDR3 loop: CASSPGTGITDTQYF. The CDR3 nucleotides are TGTGCCAGCAGTCCCGGGACAGGGATCACAGATACGCAGTATTTT.

V and J are TRBV29-1 and TRBJ1-2, with unresolved D. Germline CDR1 and CDR2: SQVTM and ANQGSEA. V shed 3 bases and J shed 2 bases, with 13 bases lying between them. The CDR3 has 14 amino acids. CDR3 DNA: TGCAGCGTTGAGCGGCCCAACCCCAACTATGGCTACACCTTC. It codes for CSVERPNPNYGYTF.

The CDR3: CASGGAREQYF. The CDR3 nucleotides read TGTGCCAGCGGGGGGGCTAGGGAGCAGTACTTC. The chain uses TRBV28 and TRBJ2-7; perhaps TRBD2 as D (7 bases). V was pared by 8 bases and J by 7 bases, with 12 bases between. Germline loops: CDR1 MDHEN, CDR2 SYDVKM. CDR3 length: 11 residues.

In nucleotides, the CDR3 is TGTGCCAGCAGCTTGGCTGGGGCCCAGACCCGGTATTTT. The encoded protein is CASSLAGAQTRYF. This chain joins TRBV5-4 and TRBJ2-3; D may be TRBD1 (5 bases). With 0 bases removed from V and 14 bases from J, the gap between germline ends came to 16 bases. Per germline, CDR1 SGHNT and CDR2 YYREEE (reference sequence). The CDR3 sequence is 13 residues long.

The chain combines TRBV14 with TRBJ2-1, with D unclear. This CDR3 contains 14 residues. Trimming took off 2 bases at V and 5 bases at J, with 10 bases between the two ends. From germline, CDR1 is SGHDN and CDR2 FVKESK. DNA of the CDR3: TGTGCCAGCAGCCAATCTTTACAGAACAATGAGCAGTTCTTC. Translating gives CASSQSLQNNEQFF.

V gene TRBV6-6 combines with J gene TRBJ2-5; D may be TRBD1 (5 bases). The CDR3 is 15 residues long. CDR1 and CDR2 (germline): MNHNY, SVGAGI (reference sequence). Trimming removed 6 bases from V and 3 bases from J, with 17 bases in between. CDR3 amino acids: CASSPPNRPEETQYF. The CDR3 region has the DNA TGTGCCAGCAGCCCCCCCAACAGGCCCGAAGAGACCCAGTACTTC.

This clone was detected only once. Possible read error: a much larger clone is one base away. This sample also contains other DNA sequences that code for the same CDR3. This chain links TRBV6-1 with TRBJ1-1; D unresolved. Germline CDR1 reads MNHNS; CDR2 reads SASEGT. CDR3 length: 13 amino acids. The DNA of the CDR3 is TGTGCTAGCAGTGACCCGGGAAACACTGAAGCTTTCTTT. It is translated as CASSDPGNTEAFF.

This clone was seen more than once but under ten times. This chain uses TRBV25-1 with TRBJ1-4; 7 positions agree with TRBD1. The CDR3 runs 13 residues. V was clipped by 4 bases and J by 7 bases; unmatched bases: 3. Germline CDR1 is MGHDK and CDR2 is SYGVNS. This CDR3 is CASSGQGSEKLFF. Written as DNA, the CDR3 is TGTGCCAGCAGTGGACAGGGAAGTGAAAAACTGTTTTTT.

This clone was recorded a few times. The genes are TRBV18 and TRBJ1-4; tentatively, D is TRBD1 (5 bases). V lost 6 bases and J lost 3, with 11 bases in between. The germline V gene has CDR1 KGHSH and CDR2 LQKENI. The length of the CDR3 is 14 residues. CDR3 in amino acids: CASSSGGANEKLFF. The CDR3 DNA reads TGTGCCAGCTCGTCGGGAGGGGCTAATGAAAAACTGTTTTTT.

The J gene is TRBJ1-1, the V gene TRBV9; TRBD1 agrees at 8 bases. The CDR3 covers 17 residues. The germline CDR1 and CDR2 sequences are SGDLS and YYNGEE. V shed 4 bases and J 6 bases; nucleotides not matched to a gene: 17. The CDR3 is CASSPSQGRTGKAEAFF. The CDR3 DNA sequence: TGTGCCAGCAGCCCTAGCCAAGGAAGGACAGGGAAGGCTGAAGCTTTCTTT.

The V gene is TRBV7-8, the J gene TRBJ2-3, with a tentative D call TRBD2 (6 bases). The V gene's germline CDR1 is SGHVS and CDR2 FQNEAQ. V dropped 5 bases and J dropped 2 bases, with 23 bases sitting between them. The CDR3 consists of 18 residues. The chain's CDR3 is CASSTELETGVFTDTQYF. The CDR3 DNA reads as TGTGCCAGCAGCACCGAGCTCGAAACGGGGGTGTTCACAGATACGCAGTATTTT.

CDR3 in DNA: TGTGCCAGCAGCTTTACAGGGAATGGCTACACCTTC. It codes for CASSFTGNGYTF. The chain has TRBV7-9 and TRBJ1-2, with D possibly matching TRBD1 (6 bases). The CDR3 totals 12 residues. Germline loops: CDR1 SEHNR, CDR2 FQNEAQ (reference sequence). Deletions cut 3 bases from V and 6 bases from J, with 8 bases between.

The gene calls are TRBV7-8 and TRBJ1-6; 8 bases are a match to TRBD1. J lost 0 bases, V lost 0 bases, and 16 bases had no gene match. The CDR3 extends over 22 amino acids. Germline V lookup: CDR1 SGHVS, CDR2 FQNEAQ. For the CDR3, the DNA is TGTGCCAGCAGCTTAGCGCAAGTTTTGGGACAGGCTACGGCCTCCTATAATTCACCCCTCCACTTT. Translating it yields CASSLAQVLGQATASYNSPLHF.

V and J are TRBV19 and TRBJ2-5; D perhaps matches TRBD1 (5 bases). Germline V gene lookup returns CDR1 LNHDA and CDR2 SQIVND (reference sequence). The CDR3 extends over 15 amino acids. The V and J ends lost 5 bases and 4 bases respectively, with 17 bases between them. In DNA, the CDR3 is TGTGCCAGTAGTCTGACGTCCCAGGGTGGAGAGACCCAGTACTTC. Translation gives CASSLTSQGGETQYF.

This clone showed up just once. The V call is TRBV2, the J call TRBJ1-3; 9 bases are a match to TRBD1. Germline CDR1 is SNHLY and CDR2 is FYNNEI. This CDR3 is 15 amino acids long. Trimming removed 6 bases from V and 4 bases from J; junction bases left unmatched: 7. CDR3 amino acids: CASRSSGTGGNTIYF. The DNA for the CDR3 is TGTGCCAGCAGGAGCTCCGGGACAGGGGGAAACACCATATATTTT.

The CDR3 protein is CASSLVSTADTGELFF. The DNA of the CDR3 is TGTGCCAGCAGCTTAGTCAGTACAGCGGACACCGGGGAGCTGTTTTTT. V is TRBV7-9 and J is TRBJ2-2; maybe TRBD2 (5 bases). This CDR3 spans 16 amino acids. Between the trimmed V and J ends, which lost 1 base and 3 bases, there was a span of 12 bases. Germline V gene lookup returns CDR1 SEHNR and CDR2 FQNEAQ (reference sequence).

V gene TRBV9 combines with J gene TRBJ1-4, with a possible D match to TRBD1 (6 bases). The germline CDR1 and CDR2 sequences are SGDLS and YYNGEE. V was trimmed by 4 bases and J by 1 base, leaving 14 bases between them. The CDR3 extends over 16 amino acids. The CDR3 spells CASSSPHRETNEKLFF. In nucleotides, the CDR3 is TGTGCCAGCAGCTCCCCTCACAGGGAAACTAATGAAAAACTGTTTTTT.

The V gene is TRBV27, the J gene TRBJ1-5; TRBD1 matches at 11 bases. The CDR3 sequence is 17 residues long. Germline trimming cut 6 bases from V and 5 bases from J; bases unmatched to any gene: 12. Germline CDR1 is MNHEY and CDR2 is SMNVEV (reference sequence). DNA of the CDR3: TGTGCCAGCAGCCCGATTTCCGGGACAGGGGGGTATCAGCCCCAGCATTTT. It yields the protein CASSPISGTGGYQPQHF.

This sequence joins TRBV5-1 and TRBJ1-4; D unclear. CDR3 length equals 14 residues. CDR1 is SGHRS, CDR2 YFSETQ, per germline. Trimming shortened V by 0 bases and J by 2 bases, and 5 bases separated the two germline ends. CDR3 residues: CASSLEETNEKLFF. As DNA, the CDR3 is TGCGCCAGCAGCTTGGAGGAGACTAATGAAAAACTGTTTTTT.